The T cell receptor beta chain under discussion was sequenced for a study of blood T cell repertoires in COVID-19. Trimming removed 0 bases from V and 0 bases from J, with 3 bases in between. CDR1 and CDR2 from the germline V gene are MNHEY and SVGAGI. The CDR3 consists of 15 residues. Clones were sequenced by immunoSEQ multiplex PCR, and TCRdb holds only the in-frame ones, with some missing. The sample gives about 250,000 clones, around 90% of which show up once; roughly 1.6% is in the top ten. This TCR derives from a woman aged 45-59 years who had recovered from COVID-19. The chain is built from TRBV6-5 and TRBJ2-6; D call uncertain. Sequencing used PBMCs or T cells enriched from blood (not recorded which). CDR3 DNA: TGTGCCAGCAGTTACTCGAGCTCTGGGGCCAACGTCCTGACTTTC. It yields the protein CASSYSSSGANVLTF.